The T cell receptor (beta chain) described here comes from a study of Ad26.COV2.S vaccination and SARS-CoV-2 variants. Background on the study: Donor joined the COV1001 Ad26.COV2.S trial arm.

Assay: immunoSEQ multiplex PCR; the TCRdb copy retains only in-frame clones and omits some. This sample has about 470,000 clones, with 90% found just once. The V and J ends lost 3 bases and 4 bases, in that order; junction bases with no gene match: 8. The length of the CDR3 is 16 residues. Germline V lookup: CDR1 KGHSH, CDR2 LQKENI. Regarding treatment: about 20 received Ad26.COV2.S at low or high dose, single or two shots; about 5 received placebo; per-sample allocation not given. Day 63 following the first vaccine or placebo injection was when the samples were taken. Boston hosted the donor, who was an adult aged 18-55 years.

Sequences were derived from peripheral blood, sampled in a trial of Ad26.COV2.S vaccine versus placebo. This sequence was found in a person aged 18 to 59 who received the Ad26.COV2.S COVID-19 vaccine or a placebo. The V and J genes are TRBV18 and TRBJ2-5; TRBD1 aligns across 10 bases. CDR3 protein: CASSPRPGQGSETQYF. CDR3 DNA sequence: TGTGCCAGCTCACCTCGACCGGGACAGGGGTCAGAGACCCAGTACTTC.